This T cell receptor (beta chain) emerged from a study of CD8 T cells in Susac syndrome. With random hexamers, reverse transcription was performed on roughly 0.5 to 1 ug of RNA. TCRdb called the immunoSEQ multiplex PCR reads again in MiXCR, with one record for every CDR3 protein. The data hold 140,000 to 150,000 distinct CDR3 sequences, with roughly 94% observed a single time. This CDR3 is 14 amino acids long. J gave up 3 bases and V 6 bases, and 8 bases lay outside the gene matches. Germline V CDR1 and CDR2: SEHNR, FQNEAQ (reference sequence). The sample taken for sequencing was CD4+ T cells from PBMCs. The V call is TRBV7-9, the J call TRBJ2-7; 7 bases agree with TRBD1. This TCR was recovered from a human donor in good health. The CDR3 nucleotides are TGTGCCAGCAGTCGGGTGGCAGGGGGCTACGAGCAGTACTTC. Encoded protein: CASSRVAGGYEQYF.